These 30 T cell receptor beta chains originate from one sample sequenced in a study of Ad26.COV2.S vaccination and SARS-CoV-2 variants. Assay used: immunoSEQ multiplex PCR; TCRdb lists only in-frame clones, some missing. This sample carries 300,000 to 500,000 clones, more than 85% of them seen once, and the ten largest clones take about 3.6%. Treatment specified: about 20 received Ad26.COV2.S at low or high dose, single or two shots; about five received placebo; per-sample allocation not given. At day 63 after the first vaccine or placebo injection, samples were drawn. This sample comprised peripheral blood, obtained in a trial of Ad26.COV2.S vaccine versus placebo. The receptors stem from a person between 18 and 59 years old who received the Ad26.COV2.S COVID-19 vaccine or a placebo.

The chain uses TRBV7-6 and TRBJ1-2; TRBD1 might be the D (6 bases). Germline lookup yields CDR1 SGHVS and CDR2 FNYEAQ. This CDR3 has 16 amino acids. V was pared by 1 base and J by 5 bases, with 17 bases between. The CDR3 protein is CASSLGLQDRGYGYTF. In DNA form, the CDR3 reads TGTGCCAGCAGCTTAGGATTACAGGACAGAGGGTATGGCTACACCTTC. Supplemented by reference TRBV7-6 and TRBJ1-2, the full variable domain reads GAGVSQSPRYKVTKRGQDVALRCDPISGHVSLYWYRQALGQGPEFLTYFNYEAQQDKSGLPNDRFSAERPEGSISTLTIQRTEQRDSAMYRCASSLGLQDRGYGYTFGSGTRLTVV.

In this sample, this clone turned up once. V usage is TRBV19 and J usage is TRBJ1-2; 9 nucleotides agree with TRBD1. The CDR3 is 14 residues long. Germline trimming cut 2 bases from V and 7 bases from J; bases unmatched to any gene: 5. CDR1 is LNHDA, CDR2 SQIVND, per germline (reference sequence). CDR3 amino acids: CASSIIGTGLGYTF. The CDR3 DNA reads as TGTGCCAGTAGTATAATTGGGACAGGGCTTGGCTACACCTTC.

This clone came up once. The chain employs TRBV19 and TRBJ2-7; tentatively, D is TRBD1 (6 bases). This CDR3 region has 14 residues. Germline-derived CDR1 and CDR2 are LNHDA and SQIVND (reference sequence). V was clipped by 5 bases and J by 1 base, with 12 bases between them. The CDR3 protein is CASSPRTESYEQYF. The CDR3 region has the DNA TGTGCCAGTAGTCCTCGGACAGAGTCCTACGAGCAGTACTTC.

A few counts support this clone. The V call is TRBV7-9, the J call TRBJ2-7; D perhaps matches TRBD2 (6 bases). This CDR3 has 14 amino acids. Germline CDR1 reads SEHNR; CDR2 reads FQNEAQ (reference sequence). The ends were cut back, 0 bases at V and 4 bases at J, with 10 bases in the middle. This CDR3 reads CASSLALAGYEQYF. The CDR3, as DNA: TGTGCCAGCAGCTTAGCTCTGGCGGGGTACGAGCAGTACTTC.

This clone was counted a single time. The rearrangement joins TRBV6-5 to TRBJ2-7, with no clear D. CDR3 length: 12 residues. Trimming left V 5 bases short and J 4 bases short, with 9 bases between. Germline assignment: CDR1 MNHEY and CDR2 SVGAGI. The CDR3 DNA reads TGTGCCAGCAGTCCACTATCGTACGAGCAGTACTTC. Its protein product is CASSPLSYEQYF.

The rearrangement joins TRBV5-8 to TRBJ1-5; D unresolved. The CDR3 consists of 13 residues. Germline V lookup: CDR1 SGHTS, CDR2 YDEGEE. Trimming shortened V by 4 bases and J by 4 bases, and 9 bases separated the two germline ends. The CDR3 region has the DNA TGTGCCAGCAGCGCGGAGCGAAATCAGCCCCAGCATTTT. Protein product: CASSAERNQPQHF. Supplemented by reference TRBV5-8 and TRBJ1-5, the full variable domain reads EAGVTQSPTHLIKTRGQQATLRCSPISGHTSVYWYQQALGLGLQFLLWYDEGEERNRGNFPPRFSGRQFPNYSSELNVNALELEDSALYLCASSAERNQPQHFGDGTRLSIL.

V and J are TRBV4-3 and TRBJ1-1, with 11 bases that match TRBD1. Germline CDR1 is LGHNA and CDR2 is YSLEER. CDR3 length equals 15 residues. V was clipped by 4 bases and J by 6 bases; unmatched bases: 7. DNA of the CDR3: TGCGCCAGCAGCCGAAGGACAGGGGGCATGGCTGAAGCTTTCTTT. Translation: CASSRRTGGMAEAFF.

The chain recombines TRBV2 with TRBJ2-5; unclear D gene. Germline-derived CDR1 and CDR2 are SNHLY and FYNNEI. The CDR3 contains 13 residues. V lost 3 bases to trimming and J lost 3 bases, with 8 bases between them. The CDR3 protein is CASSDEAEETQYF. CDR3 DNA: TGTGCCAGCAGTGATGAGGCCGAAGAGACCCAGTACTTC.

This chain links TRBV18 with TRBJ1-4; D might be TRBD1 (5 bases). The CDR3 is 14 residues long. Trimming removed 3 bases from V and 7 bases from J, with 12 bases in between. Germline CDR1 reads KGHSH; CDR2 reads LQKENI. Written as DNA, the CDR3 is TGTGCCAGCTCACCGGCGGGGGTGGGTGAAAAACTGTTTTTT. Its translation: CASSPAGVGEKLFF.

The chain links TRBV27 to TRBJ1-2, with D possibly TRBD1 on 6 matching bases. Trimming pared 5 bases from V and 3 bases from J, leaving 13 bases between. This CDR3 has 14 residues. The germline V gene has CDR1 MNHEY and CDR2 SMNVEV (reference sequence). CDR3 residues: CASSLYRADYGYTF. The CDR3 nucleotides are TGTGCCAGCAGTCTGTACAGGGCGGACTATGGCTACACCTTC.

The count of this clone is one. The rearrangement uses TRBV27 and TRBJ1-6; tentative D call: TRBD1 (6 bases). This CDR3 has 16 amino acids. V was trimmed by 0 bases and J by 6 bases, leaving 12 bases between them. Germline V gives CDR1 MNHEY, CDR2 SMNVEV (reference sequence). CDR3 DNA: TGTGCCAGCAGTTTATCGGCAGGGGCGCGTAATTCACCCCTCCACTTT. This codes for CASSLSAGARNSPLHF.

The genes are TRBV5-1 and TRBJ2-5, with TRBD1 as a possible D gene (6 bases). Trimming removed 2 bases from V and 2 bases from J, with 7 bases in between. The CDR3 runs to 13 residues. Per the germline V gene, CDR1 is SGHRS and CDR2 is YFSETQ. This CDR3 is CASSFTGQETQYF. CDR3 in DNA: TGCGCCAGCAGCTTTACAGGGCAAGAGACCCAGTACTTC.

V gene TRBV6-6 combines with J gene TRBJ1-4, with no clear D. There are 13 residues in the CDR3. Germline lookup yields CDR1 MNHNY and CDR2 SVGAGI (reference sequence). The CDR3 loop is CASGSSSFEKLFF. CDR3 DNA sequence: TGTGCGAGTGGGTCCTCCTCCTTTGAAAAACTGTTTTTT.

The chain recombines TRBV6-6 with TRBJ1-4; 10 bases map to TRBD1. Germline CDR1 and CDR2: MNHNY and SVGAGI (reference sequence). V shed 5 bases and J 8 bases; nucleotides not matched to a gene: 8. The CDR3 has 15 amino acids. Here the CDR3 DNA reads TGTGCCAGCAGTCTCCCCGGGACAGGGGTCGAAAAACTGTTTTTT. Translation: CASSLPGTGVEKLFF.

The CDR3 is CASSPSGDRLNYGYTF. The CDR3, as DNA: TGTGCCAGCTCACCATCGGGAGACAGGCTGAACTATGGCTACACCTTC. The V and J genes are TRBV18 and TRBJ1-2; D possibly corresponds to TRBD1 (6 bases). CDR1 and CDR2 (germline): KGHSH, LQKENI. CDR3 size: 16 residues. V lost 2 bases and J 2 bases, leaving 15 bases between the germline ends.

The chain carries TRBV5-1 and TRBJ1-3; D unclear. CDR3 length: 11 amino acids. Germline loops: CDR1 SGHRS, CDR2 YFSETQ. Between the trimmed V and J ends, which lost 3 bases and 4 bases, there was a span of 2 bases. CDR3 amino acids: CASSSGNTIYF. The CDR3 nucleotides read TGCGCCAGCAGCTCAGGAAACACCATATATTTT.

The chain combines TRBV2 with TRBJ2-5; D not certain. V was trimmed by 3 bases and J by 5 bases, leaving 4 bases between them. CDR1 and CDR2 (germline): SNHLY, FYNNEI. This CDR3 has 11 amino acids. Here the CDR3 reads CASSDLETQYF. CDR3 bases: TGTGCCAGCAGTGACTTGGAGACCCAGTACTTC.

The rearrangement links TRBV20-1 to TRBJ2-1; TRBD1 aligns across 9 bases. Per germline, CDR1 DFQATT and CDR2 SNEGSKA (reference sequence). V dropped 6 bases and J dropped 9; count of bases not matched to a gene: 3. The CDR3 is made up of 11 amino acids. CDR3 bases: TGCAGTGCAACAGGGGGCGGTGAGCAGTTCTTC. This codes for CSATGGGEQFF.

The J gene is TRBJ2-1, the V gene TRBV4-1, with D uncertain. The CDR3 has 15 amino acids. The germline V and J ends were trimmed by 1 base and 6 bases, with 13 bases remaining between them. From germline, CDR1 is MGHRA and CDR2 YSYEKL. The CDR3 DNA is TGCGCCAGCAGCCAAGTCTGGTCCAGAACCAATGAGCAGTTCTTC. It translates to CASSQVWSRTNEQFF.

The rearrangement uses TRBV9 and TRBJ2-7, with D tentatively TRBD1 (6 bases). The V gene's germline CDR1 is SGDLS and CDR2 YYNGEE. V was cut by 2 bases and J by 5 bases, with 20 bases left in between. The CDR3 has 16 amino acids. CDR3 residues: CASSVLSGTRTNEQYF. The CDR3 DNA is TGTGCCAGCAGCGTTCTGTCGGGGACACGCACTAACGAGCAGTACTTC. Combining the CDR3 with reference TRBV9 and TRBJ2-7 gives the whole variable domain DSGVTQTPKHLITATGQRVTLRCSPRSGDLSVYWYQQSLDQGLQFLIQYYNGEERAKGNILERFSAQQFPDLHSELNLSSLELGDSALYFCASSVLSGTRTNEQYFGPGTRLTVT.

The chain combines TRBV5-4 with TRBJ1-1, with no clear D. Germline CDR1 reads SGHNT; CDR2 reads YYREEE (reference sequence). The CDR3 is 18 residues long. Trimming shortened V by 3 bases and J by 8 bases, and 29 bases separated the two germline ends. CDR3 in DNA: TGTGCCAGCAGCTCCTATGAAGGCTGGGCTGCCACCCAAGCCGAAGCTTTCTTT. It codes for CASSSYEGWAATQAEAFF.

The chain's CDR3 is CASSPGQKKTDTQYF. In DNA form, the CDR3 reads TGCGCCAGCAGCCCAGGACAGAAGAAGACAGATACGCAGTATTTT. J is TRBJ2-3 and V is TRBV5-1; weak D call: TRBD1 (6 bases). Germline CDR1 is SGHRS and CDR2 is YFSETQ. Trimming took off 4 bases at V and 3 bases at J, with 15 bases between the two ends. CDR3 length: 15 amino acids.

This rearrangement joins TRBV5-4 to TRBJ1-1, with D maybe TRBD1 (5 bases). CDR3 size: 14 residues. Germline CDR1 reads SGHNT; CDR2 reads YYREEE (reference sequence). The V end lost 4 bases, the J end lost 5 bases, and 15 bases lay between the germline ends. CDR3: CASSTAGLQTEAFF. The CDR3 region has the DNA TGTGCCAGCAGCACTGCAGGGTTACAAACTGAAGCTTTCTTT.

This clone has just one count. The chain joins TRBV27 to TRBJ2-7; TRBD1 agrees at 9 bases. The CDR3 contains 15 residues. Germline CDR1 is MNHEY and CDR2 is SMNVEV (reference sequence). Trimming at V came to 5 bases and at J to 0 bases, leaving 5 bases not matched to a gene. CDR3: CASSTGTGSSYEQYF. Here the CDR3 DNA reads TGTGCCAGCAGTACCGGGACAGGGAGCTCCTACGAGCAGTACTTC.

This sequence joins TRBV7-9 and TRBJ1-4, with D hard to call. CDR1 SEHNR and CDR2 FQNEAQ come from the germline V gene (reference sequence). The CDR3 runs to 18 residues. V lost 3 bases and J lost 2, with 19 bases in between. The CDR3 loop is CASSFTSRAHATNEKLFF. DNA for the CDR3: TGTGCCAGCAGCTTCACATCGCGGGCCCATGCTACTAATGAAAAACTGTTTTTT.

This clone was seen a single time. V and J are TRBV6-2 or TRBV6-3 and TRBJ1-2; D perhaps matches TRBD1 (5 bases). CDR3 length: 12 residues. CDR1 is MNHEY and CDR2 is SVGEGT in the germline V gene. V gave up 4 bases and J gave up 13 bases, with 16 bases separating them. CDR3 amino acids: CASSSQGSLITF. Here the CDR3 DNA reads TGTGCCAGCAGTTCGCAGGGTTCTTTGATCACCTTC.

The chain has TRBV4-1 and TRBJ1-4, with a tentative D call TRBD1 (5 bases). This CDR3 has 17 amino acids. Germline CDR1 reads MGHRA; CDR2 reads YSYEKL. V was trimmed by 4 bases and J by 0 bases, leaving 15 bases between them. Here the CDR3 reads CASSLGEWGATNEKLFF. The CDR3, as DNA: TGCGCCAGCAGCCTAGGGGAGTGGGGAGCAACTAATGAAAAACTGTTTTTT.

The CDR3 DNA reads as TGTGCCAGCAGCCAAGCTCAGGGCATTCTGCGAAAAGAGACCCAGTACTTC. This sequence encodes CASSQAQGILRKETQYF. V usage is TRBV4-2 and J usage is TRBJ2-5; D might be TRBD1 (5 bases). CDR3 length: 17 amino acids. V lost 1 base and J lost 3, with 18 bases in between. CDR1 and CDR2 (germline): LGHNA, YNFKEQ.

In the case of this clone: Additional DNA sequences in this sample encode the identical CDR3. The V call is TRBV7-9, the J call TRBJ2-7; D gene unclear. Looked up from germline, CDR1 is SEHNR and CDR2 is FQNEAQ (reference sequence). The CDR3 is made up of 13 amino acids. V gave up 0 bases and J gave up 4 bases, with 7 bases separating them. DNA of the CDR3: TGTGCCAGCAGCTTAGCGGGTCCATACGAGCAGTACTTC. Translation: CASSLAGPYEQYF.

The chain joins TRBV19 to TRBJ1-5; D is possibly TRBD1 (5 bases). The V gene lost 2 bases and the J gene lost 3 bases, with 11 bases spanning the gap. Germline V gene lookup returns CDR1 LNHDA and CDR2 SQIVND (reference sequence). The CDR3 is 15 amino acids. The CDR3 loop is CASSIWGRDNQPQHF. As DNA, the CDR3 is TGTGCCAGTAGTATATGGGGACGGGACAATCAGCCCCAGCATTTT.